In its sample, the clone carrying this T cell receptor beta chain was seen once. This sample is part of a study of blood T cell repertoires in COVID-19. Overall study context: Whether acute or convalescent, the COVID-19 samples came from the United States, Italy and Spain.

TCRdb's table, derived via immunoSEQ multiplex PCR, lists solely in-frame clones and lacks some. The sample contains around 210,000 clones, 80% to 90% of which appear only once. The CDR3 sequence is 16 residues long. Deletions cut 4 bases from V and 0 bases from J, with 13 bases between. Germline CDR1 and CDR2: KGHSH and LQKENI. The sample consisted of peripheral blood. This rearrangement joins TRBV18 to TRBJ1-5, with D perhaps matching TRBD1 (6 bases). The sequence derives from a man in his late teens or twenties with active or convalescent COVID-19. The CDR3 reads CASSLQGPNSNQPQHF. CDR3 nucleotide sequence: TGTGCCAGCTCACTCCAGGGGCCGAATAGCAATCAGCCCCAGCATTTT.